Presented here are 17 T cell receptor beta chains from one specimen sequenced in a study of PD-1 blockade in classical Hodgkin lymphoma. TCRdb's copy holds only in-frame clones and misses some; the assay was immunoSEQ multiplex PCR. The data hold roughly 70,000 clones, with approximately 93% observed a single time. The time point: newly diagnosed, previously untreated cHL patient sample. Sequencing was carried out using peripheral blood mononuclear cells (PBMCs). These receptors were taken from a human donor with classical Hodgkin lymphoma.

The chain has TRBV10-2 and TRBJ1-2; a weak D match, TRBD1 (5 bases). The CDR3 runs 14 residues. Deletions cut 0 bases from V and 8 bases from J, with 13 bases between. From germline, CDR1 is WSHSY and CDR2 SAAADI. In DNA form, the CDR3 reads TGCGCCAGCAGTGAGTCTGGTCAGGGTAAAGGCTACACCTTC. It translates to CASSESGQGKGYTF.

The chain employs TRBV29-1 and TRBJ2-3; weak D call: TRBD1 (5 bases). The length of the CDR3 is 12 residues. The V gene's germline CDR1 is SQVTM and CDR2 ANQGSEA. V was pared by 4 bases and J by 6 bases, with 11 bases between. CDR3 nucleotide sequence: TGCAGCGTTGCAAGGGGTAGCGATACGCAGTATTTT. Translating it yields CSVARGSDTQYF.

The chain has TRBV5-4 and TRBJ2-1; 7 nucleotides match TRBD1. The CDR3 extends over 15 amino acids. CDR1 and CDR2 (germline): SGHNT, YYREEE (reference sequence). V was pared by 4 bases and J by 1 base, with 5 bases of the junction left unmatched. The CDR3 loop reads CASSPGTDSYNEQFF. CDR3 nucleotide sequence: TGTGCCAGCAGCCCCGGGACAGATTCCTACAATGAGCAGTTCTTC.

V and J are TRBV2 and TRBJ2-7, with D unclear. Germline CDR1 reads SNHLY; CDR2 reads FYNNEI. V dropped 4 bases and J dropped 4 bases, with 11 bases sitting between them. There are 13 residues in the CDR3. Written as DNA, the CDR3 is TGTGCCAGCAGTGCTAATCCCAAATACGAGCAGTACTTC. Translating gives CASSANPKYEQYF.

DNA of the CDR3: TGTGCCAGCAGTTTCCGAGACAGGGGGCTTTTGCCCCAGCATTTT. Translation: CASSFRDRGLLPQHF. The chain is built from TRBV28 and TRBJ1-5, with 10 bases fitting TRBD1. V was pared by 3 bases and J by 9 bases, with 8 bases of the junction left unmatched. The CDR3 consists of 15 residues. Germline loops: CDR1 MDHEN, CDR2 SYDVKM.

CDR3 in amino acids: CASRGRGTDTQYF. The CDR3 DNA follows: TGTGCCAGCAGAGGGAGGGGGACAGATACGCAGTATTTT. This chain joins TRBV27 and TRBJ2-3, with D perhaps TRBD2 (7 bases). CDR3 length: 13 amino acids. The germline V gene encodes CDR1 MNHEY and CDR2 SMNVEV (reference sequence). The germline V and J ends were trimmed by 6 bases and 3 bases, with 10 bases remaining between them.

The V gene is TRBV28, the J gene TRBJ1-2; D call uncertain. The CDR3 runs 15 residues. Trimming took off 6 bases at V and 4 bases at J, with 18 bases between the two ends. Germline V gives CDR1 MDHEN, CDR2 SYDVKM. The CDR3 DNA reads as TGTGCCAGCAGCCGACACCAAACCGTCCCCTATGGCTACACCTTC. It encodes CASSRHQTVPYGYTF.

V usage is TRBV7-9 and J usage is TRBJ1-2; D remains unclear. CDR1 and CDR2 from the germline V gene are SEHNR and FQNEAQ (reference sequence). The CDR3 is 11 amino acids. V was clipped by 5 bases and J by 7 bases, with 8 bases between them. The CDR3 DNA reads TGTGCCAGCAGCCTCCAAACTGGCTACACCTTC. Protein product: CASSLQTGYTF.

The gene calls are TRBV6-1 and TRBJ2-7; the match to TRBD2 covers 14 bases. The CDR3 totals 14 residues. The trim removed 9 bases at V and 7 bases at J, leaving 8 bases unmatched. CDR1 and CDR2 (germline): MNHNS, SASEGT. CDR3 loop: CASGTSGGGWEQYF. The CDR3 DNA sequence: TGTGCCAGTGGGACTAGCGGGGGCGGGTGGGAGCAGTACTTC.

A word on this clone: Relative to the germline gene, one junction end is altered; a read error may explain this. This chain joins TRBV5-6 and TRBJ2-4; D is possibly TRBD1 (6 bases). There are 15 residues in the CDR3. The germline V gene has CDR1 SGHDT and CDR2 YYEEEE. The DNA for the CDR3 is TGTGCCAGCAGCCCTGAGACAGGAGCCCAAAACATTCAGTACTTC. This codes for CASSPETGAQNIQYF.

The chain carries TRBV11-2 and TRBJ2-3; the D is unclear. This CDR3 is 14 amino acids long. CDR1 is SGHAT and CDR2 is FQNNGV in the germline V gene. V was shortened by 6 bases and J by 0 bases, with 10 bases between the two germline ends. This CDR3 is CASSHYYSTDTQYF. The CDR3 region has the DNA TGTGCCAGCAGTCATTATTATAGCACAGATACGCAGTATTTT.

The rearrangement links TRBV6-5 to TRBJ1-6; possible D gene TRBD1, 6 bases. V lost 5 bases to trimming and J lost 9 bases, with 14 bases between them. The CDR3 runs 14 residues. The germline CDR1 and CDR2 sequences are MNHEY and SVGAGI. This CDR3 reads CASSRDTAPSPLHF. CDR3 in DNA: TGTGCCAGCAGTCGGGACACGGCCCCTTCACCCCTCCACTTT.

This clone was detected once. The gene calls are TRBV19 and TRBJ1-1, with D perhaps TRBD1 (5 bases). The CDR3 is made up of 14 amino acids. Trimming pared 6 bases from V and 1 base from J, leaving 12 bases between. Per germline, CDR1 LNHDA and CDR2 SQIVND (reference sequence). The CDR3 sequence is CASRRQTENTEAFF. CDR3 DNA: TGTGCCAGTAGACGCCAGACAGAGAACACTGAAGCTTTCTTT.

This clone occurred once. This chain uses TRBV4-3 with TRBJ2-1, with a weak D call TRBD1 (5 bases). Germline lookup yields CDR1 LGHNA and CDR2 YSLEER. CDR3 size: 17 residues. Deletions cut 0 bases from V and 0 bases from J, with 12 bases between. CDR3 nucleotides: TGCGCCAGCAGCCAAGATTTTTACAGGAGCTCCTACAATGAGCAGTTCTTC. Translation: CASSQDFYRSSYNEQFF.

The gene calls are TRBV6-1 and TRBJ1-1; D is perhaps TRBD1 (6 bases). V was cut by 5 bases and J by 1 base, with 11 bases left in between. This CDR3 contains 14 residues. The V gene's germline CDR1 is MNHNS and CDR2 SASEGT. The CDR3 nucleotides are TGTGCCAGCAGTTTAGGGGGAGGGAACACTGAAGCTTTCTTT. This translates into CASSLGGGNTEAFF.

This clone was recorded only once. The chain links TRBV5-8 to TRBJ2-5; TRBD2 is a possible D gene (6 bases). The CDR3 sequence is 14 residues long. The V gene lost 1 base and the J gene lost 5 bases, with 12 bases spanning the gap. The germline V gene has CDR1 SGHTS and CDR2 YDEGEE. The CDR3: CASSLLVGGETQYF. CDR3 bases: TGTGCCAGCAGCTTGTTGGTCGGAGGGGAGACCCAGTACTTC.

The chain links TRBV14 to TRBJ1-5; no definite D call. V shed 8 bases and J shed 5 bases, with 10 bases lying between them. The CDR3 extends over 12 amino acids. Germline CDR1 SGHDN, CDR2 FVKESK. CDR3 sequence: CASSKGDQPQHF. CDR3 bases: TGTGCCAGCTCGAAAGGCGATCAGCCCCAGCATTTT.